This TCR beta chain came from a study of beta chain features in type 1 diabetes. Study as a whole: Examined across all samples were just under 110,000,000 sorted cells.

Findings of the study overall: For patients and controls alike, PCR might favor shorter templates to the same degree. Shorter TCRB CDR3s, moderately but significantly so, marked every one of the four CD4+ subsets in Type 1 diabetes patients. Naive, central memory and Treg TCRB repertoires seemed to resemble each other more closely in patients than they did in healthy donors.

As regards this clone: What it binds is unknown.

Germline CDR1 reads SEHNR; CDR2 reads FQNEAQ (reference sequence). V lost 6 bases, J lost 1 base, and 6 bases lay in between. The CDR3 extends over 13 amino acids. Since all of the isolated RNA was reverse transcribed, expressed TCRB transcripts were what got sequenced. This table comes from immunoSEQ multiplex PCR, and its TCRdb copy is limited to in-frame clones, with some not included. The table includes about 740,000 clones, 10% to 15% detected once. Sequences were obtained from naive CD4+ T cells from blood. The chain is built from TRBV7-9 and TRBJ2-2, with a weak D call TRBD2 (6 bases). This TCR derives from a man between 18 and 35 years old with type 1 diabetes. CDR3 DNA: TGTGCCAGCAGGGAGGGGAACACCGGGGAGCTGTTTTTT. Protein sequence: CASREGNTGELFF.